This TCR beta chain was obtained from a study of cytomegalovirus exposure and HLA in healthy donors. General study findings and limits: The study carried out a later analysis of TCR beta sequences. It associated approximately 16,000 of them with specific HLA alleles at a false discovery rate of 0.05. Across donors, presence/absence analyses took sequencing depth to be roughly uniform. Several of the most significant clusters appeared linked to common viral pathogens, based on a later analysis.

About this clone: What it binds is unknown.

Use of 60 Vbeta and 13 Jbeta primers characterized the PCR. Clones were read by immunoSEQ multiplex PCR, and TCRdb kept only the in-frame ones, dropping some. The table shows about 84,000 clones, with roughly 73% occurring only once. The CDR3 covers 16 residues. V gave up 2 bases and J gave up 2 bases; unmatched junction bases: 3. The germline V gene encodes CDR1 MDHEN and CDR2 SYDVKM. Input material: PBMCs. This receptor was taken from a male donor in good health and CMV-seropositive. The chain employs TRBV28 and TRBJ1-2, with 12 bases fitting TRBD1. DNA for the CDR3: TGTGCCAGCAGTTTAGGGACAGGGGGCAAAAACTATGGCTACACCTTC. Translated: CASSLGTGGKNYGYTF.